The 26 T cell receptor beta chains presented below share a single source sample, sequenced in a study of regulatory T cells in long-lasting Graves disease (dated by TCRdb to the early 2020s). Taken with the paper, the label for time point translates to: newly diagnosed GD, antithyroid drugs for less than 3 months. RNA was extracted from PBMCs in TRIzol for both TCR sequencing and RNA sequencing. The library came from multiplex PCR. For sequencing, an Illumina HiSeq 4000 was employed. TCR beta libraries were built with iRepertoire HTBI primers and Arm-PCR amplification of CDR3 regions. TCRdb trimmed the raw reads at Q25, called clones with MiXCR and kept productive beta chains. Rows are unified per CDR3 protein, each entry keeping the most common DNA and genes. The sample table shows about 360,000 distinct CDR3 sequences, and around 16% are seen once. The ten largest account for around 21% of the sample.

The same sample was also studied in work on T cells in Graves' hyperthyroidism and ophthalmopathy.

Here the sequenced sample was peripheral blood mononuclear cells (PBMCs), taken at new diagnosis, from a patient treated with antithyroid drugs. The receptors derive from a woman between 18 and 29 years old with Graves disease. Donor details come from another sample of the same person, matched by shared clones.

The J gene is TRBJ2-3, the V gene TRBV27, with D possibly TRBD2 on 5 matching bases. Germline CDR1 is MNHEY and CDR2 is SMNVEV (reference sequence). CDR3 length: 16 amino acids. With 0 bases removed from V and 6 bases from J, the gap between germline ends came to 16 bases. CDR3 protein: CASSLSRAPIGDTQYF. CDR3 sequence (DNA): TGTGCCAGCAGTTTATCGAGGGCACCCATTGGGGATACGCAGTATTTT.

This clonotype was seen a handful of times. The V and J genes are TRBV7-9 and TRBJ2-2; unclear D gene. V lost 4 bases, J lost 1 base, and 13 bases lay in between. The CDR3 contains 16 residues. Germline values: CDR1 SEHNR, CDR2 FQNEAQ (reference sequence). The CDR3 DNA reads TGTGCCAGCAGCTCCCAGTTCGGCCAGAACACCGGGGAGCTGTTTTTT. It encodes CASSSQFGQNTGELFF.

This clonotype was observed a single time. This sequence joins TRBV7-3 and TRBJ1-6; perhaps TRBD1 as D (5 bases). Deletions cut 5 bases from V and 7 bases from J, with 24 bases between. Germline V CDR1 and CDR2: SGHTA, FQGTGA. CDR3 size: 18 residues. This CDR3 is CASSPGGIRAVPNSPLHF. CDR3 nucleotides: TGTGCCAGCAGCCCGGGAGGGATCAGGGCCGTCCCCAATTCACCCCTCCACTTT.

Only a few counts were recorded for this clonotype. V usage is TRBV6-2 or TRBV6-3 and J usage is TRBJ2-3; TRBD2 is a possible D gene (6 bases). Trimming shortened V by 5 bases and J by 0 bases, and 12 bases separated the two germline ends. Germline loops: CDR1 MNHEY, CDR2 SVGEGT. The CDR3 runs to 15 residues. In nucleotides, the CDR3 is TGTGCCAGCAGTCGGCGGGAAGCTAGCACAGATACGCAGTATTTT. Protein product: CASSRREASTDTQYF.

This clonotype was recorded many times. This sequence joins TRBV30 and TRBJ1-4, with D perhaps TRBD1 (5 bases). V was cut by 1 base and J by 7 bases, with 16 bases left in between. CDR1 and CDR2 from the germline V gene are GTSNPN and SVGIG (reference sequence). This CDR3 is 15 amino acids long. The CDR3 sequence: CAWSALPGRGEKLFF. In DNA, the CDR3 is TGTGCCTGGAGTGCACTACCAGGGCGCGGTGAAAAACTGTTTTTT.

In its sample, this clonotype was seen many times. V usage is TRBV5-1 and J usage is TRBJ2-3, with D possibly TRBD2 on 6 matching bases. This CDR3 has 15 amino acids. Germline CDR1 and CDR2: SGHRS and YFSETQ. The ends were cut back, 0 bases at V and 4 bases at J, with 12 bases in the middle. In DNA, the CDR3 is TGCGCCAGCAGCTTGGTGGGTTCGGGGGCAGATACGCAGTATTTT. Translating it yields CASSLVGSGADTQYF.

This clonotype was found a few times. The chain joins TRBV19 to TRBJ1-5; D not certain. The germline gives CDR1 LNHDA, CDR2 SQIVND (reference sequence). V lost 3 bases, J lost 5 bases, and 17 bases lay in between. The CDR3 is 16 residues long. CDR3 DNA: TGTGCCAGTAGTATCCCACGGAGGGATAGGGATCAGCCCCAGCATTTT. Translated, it gives CASSIPRRDRDQPQHF.

This clonotype was observed at least ten times. The chain uses TRBV29-1 and TRBJ2-1; 15 bases agree with TRBD2. CDR1 and CDR2 (germline): SQVTM, ANQGSEA. The CDR3 runs to 14 residues. The ends lost 4 bases at V and 9 bases at J; junction bases unmatched: 4. CDR3 DNA: TGCAGCGTTGGGACTAGCGGGGGGGCGGGTGAGCAGTTCTTC. Translation gives CSVGTSGGAGEQFF.

Remarks on this clonotype: An end of the junction differs from the germline gene, which may be a read error. This chain uses TRBV2 with TRBJ1-4; no reliable D call. CDR3 length equals 13 residues. Germline lookup yields CDR1 SNHLY and CDR2 FYNNEI. The CDR3 reads CASTGLTSEKLLF. CDR3 bases: TGTGCCAGCACAGGCCTAACGAGTGAAAAACTGCTTTTT.

Ten or more counts support this clonotype. The chain is built from TRBV9 and TRBJ2-7; D is tentatively TRBD1 or TRBD2 (5 bases each). The CDR3 covers 15 residues. The germline V gene encodes CDR1 SGDLS and CDR2 YYNGEE. V was trimmed by 4 bases and J by 2 bases, leaving 16 bases between them. The CDR3 is CASSSTKGRAYEQYF. CDR3 DNA: TGTGCCAGCAGCTCCACCAAGGGACGGGCCTACGAGCAGTACTTC.

This clonotype showed up many times. The J gene is TRBJ1-5, the V gene TRBV12-3 or TRBV12-4; 7 bases map to TRBD1. The CDR3 spans 15 residues. J was trimmed by 0 bases and V by 6 bases; bases with no gene match: 5. Here the CDR3 DNA reads TGTGCCAGCAGCCGAGGACAGGCTAGCAATCAGCCCCAGCATTTT. This gives the protein CASSRGQASNQPQHF.

This clonotype was picked up many times. The J gene is TRBJ1-2, the V gene TRBV18; 7 bases map to TRBD1. The trim removed 3 bases at V and 8 bases at J, leaving 12 bases unmatched. The CDR3 length is 15 residues. Germline CDR1 is KGHSH and CDR2 is LQKENI. The CDR3 loop reads CASSPMTGLDNGYTF. For the CDR3, the DNA is TGTGCCAGCTCACCTATGACAGGGTTAGATAACGGCTACACCTTC.

Many counts were recorded for this clonotype. V usage is TRBV2 and J usage is TRBJ2-7; the D gene is possibly TRBD1 (6 bases). The germline V gene has CDR1 SNHLY and CDR2 FYNNEI. V dropped 0 bases and J dropped 2 bases, with 20 bases sitting between them. CDR3 length: 18 residues. This CDR3 is CASSEASGQGLRPYEQYF. CDR3 nucleotide sequence: TGTGCCAGCAGTGAAGCCTCCGGTCAGGGGTTAAGGCCCTACGAGCAGTACTTC.

The table lists this clonotype with many counts. The chain has TRBV28 and TRBJ2-7, with 7 nucleotides matching TRBD2. CDR1 and CDR2 from the germline V gene are MDHEN and SYDVKM. This CDR3 is built from 14 residues. After removal of 10 bases from V and 3 bases from J, the junction contained 12 bases not matched to a gene. The CDR3 coding sequence is TGTGCCACCGAGCCGGGGGGAGGGTACTACGAGCAGTACTTC. Its protein product is CATEPGGGYYEQYF.

This clonotype was observed at least ten times. The V and J genes are TRBV6-2 or TRBV6-3 and TRBJ2-4; 7 nucleotides line up with TRBD2. CDR3 length: 15 amino acids. The V gene end was trimmed by 6 bases and the J gene end by 5 bases; junction bases not matched to a gene: 10. Looked up from germline, CDR1 is MNHEY and CDR2 is SVGEGT. In nucleotides, the CDR3 is TGTGCCAGCAGGGCGCGAAGGCTAGCGGAAAACATTCAGTACTTC. Translating it yields CASRARRLAENIQYF.

This clonotype was seen ten or more times. This chain joins TRBV12-3 or TRBV12-4 and TRBJ1-1; D not resolved. V lost 1 base and J lost 3, with 12 bases in between. The CDR3 has 15 residues. The chain's CDR3 is CASSLVGVLDTEAFF. CDR3 in DNA: TGTGCCAGCAGTTTAGTCGGGGTCCTAGACACTGAAGCTTTCTTT.

The CDR3 here is CASSPLLDAQETQYF. CDR3 DNA sequence: TGTGCCAGTAGTCCACTGTTAGACGCCCAAGAGACCCAGTACTTC. V gene TRBV19 combines with J gene TRBJ2-5; no reliable D call. This CDR3 is 15 amino acids long. Germline V gives CDR1 LNHDA, CDR2 SQIVND (reference sequence). V lost 5 bases, J lost 1 base, and 14 bases lay in between.

At least ten counts were recorded for this clonotype. This chain connects TRBV2 to TRBJ2-7; possibly TRBD2 for D (5 bases). V was trimmed by 5 bases and J by 1 base, leaving 15 bases between them. CDR3 length equals 15 residues. The germline V gene encodes CDR1 SNHLY and CDR2 FYNNEI. CDR3 DNA sequence: TGTGCCAGCAGTCTTGCAGTCGGCGGGTCCTACGAGCAGTACTTC. Its translation is CASSLAVGGSYEQYF.

This clonotype came up many times. The V and J genes are TRBV28 and TRBJ2-5; 10 bases fit TRBD1. The CDR3 runs 15 residues. Germline V gene data show CDR1 as MDHEN and CDR2 as SYDVKM. With V trimmed by 3 bases and J by 2 bases, 3 bases remained unmatched. The CDR3 nucleotides read TGTGCCAGCAGTTTTCCGGGACAGGGGCAAGAGACCCAGTACTTC. This codes for CASSFPGQGQETQYF. The variable domain in full, with the rest retrieved from reference TRBV28 and TRBJ2-5, is DVKVTQSSRYLVKRTGEKVFLECVQDMDHENMFWYRQDPGLGLRLIYFSYDVKMKEKGDIPEGYSVSREKKERFSLILESASTNQTSMYLCASSFPGQGQETQYFGPGTRLLVL.

This clonotype was found many times. The chain is built from TRBV3-1 and TRBJ2-1; D possibly corresponds to TRBD2 (6 bases). Germline loops: CDR1 LGHDT, CDR2 YNNKEL (reference sequence). Trimming left V 2 bases short and J 2 bases short, with 10 bases between. The CDR3 is 15 residues long. The CDR3 sequence is CASSQKASAYNEQFF. For the CDR3, the DNA is TGTGCCAGCAGCCAAAAGGCTAGCGCCTACAATGAGCAGTTCTTC.

This clonotype was counted many times. The chain uses TRBV2 and TRBJ1-3; D call uncertain. Germline CDR1 SNHLY, CDR2 FYNNEI. The V end was cut by 7 bases, the J end by 0 bases, with 10 bases between. The CDR3 has 14 residues. CDR3 in amino acids: CASKESRSGNTIYF. The CDR3 region has the DNA TGTGCCAGCAAGGAGAGCCGCTCTGGAAACACCATATATTTT.

This clonotype was detected ten times or more. The chain joins TRBV28 to TRBJ2-3; 13 nucleotides match TRBD2. V was clipped by 3 bases and J by 4 bases; unmatched bases: 4. Germline-derived CDR1 and CDR2 are MDHEN and SYDVKM. This CDR3 is 16 amino acids long. The CDR3 sequence is CASSFTSGRAADTQYF. The CDR3 region has the DNA TGTGCCAGCAGTTTTACTAGCGGGAGGGCCGCAGATACGCAGTATTTT. The whole variable domain, remainder taken from reference TRBV28 and TRBJ2-3, is DVKVTQSSRYLVKRTGEKVFLECVQDMDHENMFWYRQDPGLGLRLIYFSYDVKMKEKGDIPEGYSVSREKKERFSLILESASTNQTSMYLCASSFTSGRAADTQYFGPGTRLTVL.

In its sample, this clonotype was seen many times. V is TRBV9 and J is TRBJ2-2; 7 bases are a match to TRBD2. The CDR3 length is 13 residues. V lost 7 bases to trimming and J lost 4 bases; unmatched junction nucleotides: 4. CDR1 SGDLS and CDR2 YYNGEE come from the germline V gene. As DNA, the CDR3 is TGTGCCAGCGGGCGGGGGACCACCGGGGAGCTGTTTTTT. Translated, it gives CASGRGTTGELFF.

This clonotype came up many times. V is TRBV27 and J is TRBJ2-3, with TRBD2 as a possible D gene (5 bases). V was shortened by 8 bases and J by 0 bases, with 18 bases between the two germline ends. Germline values: CDR1 MNHEY, CDR2 SMNVEV (reference sequence). This CDR3 comprises 16 residues. As DNA, the CDR3 is TGTGCCAGCCGATATTTTGGCGGGTCTAGCACAGATACGCAGTATTTT. Protein sequence: CASRYFGGSSTDTQYF.

A word on this clonotype: A clone one base away is much larger, so this may be a read error. The V call is TRBV20-1, the J call TRBJ2-1; D gene ambiguous. From germline, CDR1 is DFQATT and CDR2 SNEGSKA (reference sequence). The CDR3 length is 15 residues. The CDR3 DNA reads as TGCAGTGCTCCTCAGTCTTCCCACTCCTACAATGAGCAGCTCTTC. It encodes CSAPQSSHSYNEQLF.

This clonotype has a count of ten or more. The chain carries TRBV6-1 and TRBJ2-3; D may be TRBD2 (6 bases). Per germline, CDR1 MNHNS and CDR2 SASEGT. V lost 5 bases and J 1 base, leaving 13 bases between the germline ends. The length of the CDR3 is 15 residues. The CDR3 here is CASSKPGGRTDTQYF. The DNA of the CDR3 is TGTGCCAGCAGTAAACCCGGGGGACGCACAGATACGCAGTATTTT.